This T cell receptor beta chain was recovered during a study of T-cell memory formation after mild COVID-19. Whole-study results and caveats: Within pre-infection memory, some responding clones were found, suggesting cross-reactive memory joined. Most CD4+ clones that shrank were in CM and EM, while CD8+ ones turned up in EMRA. Second-wave clones with a day 37 peak had unconfirmed SARS-CoV-2 specificity.

This clonotype was counted only a few times. What it binds is unknown. The V gene lost 6 bases and the J gene lost 2 bases, with 6 bases spanning the gap. The V gene's germline CDR1 is MNHEY and CDR2 SVGAGI. CDR3 length equals 12 residues. It was 5'RACE with constant-segment primers that produced the TCR alpha and TCR beta cDNA libraries, which carried sample barcodes and UMIs. TCRdb itself ran the 5' RACE reads through MiXCR, one entry per CDR3 protein. The table shows about 350,000 distinct CDR3 sequences, with roughly an eighth occurring only once. The sample comprised PBMCs or a T cell subset sorted from them (not recorded which). V gene TRBV6-5 combines with J gene TRBJ2-3; D is unclear. The clonotype was recovered from a young man who had mild COVID-19 (a few samples of this study predate the infection). Cell type and time point are not known. CDR3 region: CASRTNTDTQYF. CDR3 coding DNA: TGTGCCAGCAGAACGAACACAGATACGCAGTATTTT.